This T cell receptor (beta chain) was sequenced for a study of neurological immune-mediated disorders. Regarding time point: longitudinal time-point 1 (baseline). PBMCs stored at -80 C, 2 million in total, were the source of the unsorted libraries. Findings and caveats of the study: The absence of any CDR3 amino acid sequence shared by expanded clones across subjects suggests that repertoires were private in all groups.

The method for making cDNA was 5'RACE, and it used 10-nucleotide random UMIs. TCRdb processed the 5' RACE reads anew with MiXCR; each CDR3 protein has one entry. In the table there are 55,000 to 80,000 distinct CDR3 sequences, roughly an eighth of which are singletons. This clonotype was counted at least ten times. Its antigen is unidentified. Deletions cut 3 bases from V and 6 bases from J, with 15 bases between. The germline V gene has CDR1 DFQATT and CDR2 SNEGSKA (reference sequence). This CDR3 comprises 14 residues. J is TRBJ2-1 and V is TRBV20-1; D gene uncertain. This clonotype was sampled from a female donor with HTLV-1-associated myelopathy (HAM/TSP). The specimen sequenced was PBMCs. The CDR3 is CSARNPSTPNEQFF. The CDR3 coding sequence is TGCAGTGCTAGGAACCCCTCAACGCCCAATGAGCAGTTCTTC.